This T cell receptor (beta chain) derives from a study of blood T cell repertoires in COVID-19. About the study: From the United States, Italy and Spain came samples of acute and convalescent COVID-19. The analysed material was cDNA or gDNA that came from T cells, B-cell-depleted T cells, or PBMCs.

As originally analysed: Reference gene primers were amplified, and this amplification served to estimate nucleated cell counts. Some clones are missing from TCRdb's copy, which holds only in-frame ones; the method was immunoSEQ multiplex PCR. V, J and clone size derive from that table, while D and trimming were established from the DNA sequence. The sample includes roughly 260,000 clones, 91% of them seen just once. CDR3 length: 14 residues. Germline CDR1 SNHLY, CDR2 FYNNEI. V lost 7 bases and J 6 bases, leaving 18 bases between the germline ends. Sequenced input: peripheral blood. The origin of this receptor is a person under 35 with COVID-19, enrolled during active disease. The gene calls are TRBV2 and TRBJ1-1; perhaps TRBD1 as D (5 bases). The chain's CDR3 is CASITTRDSPEAFF. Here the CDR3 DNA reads TGTGCCAGCATTACTACCAGGGACTCCCCTGAAGCTTTCTTT.